This T cell receptor (beta chain) was recorded in a study of shared clonotypes between healthy human individuals. Study outcomes and limitations: Having only a few donors restricted how much genetic and exposure-history diversity was captured.

A remark on this clone: Its target is unknown.

Clones were sequenced by immunoSEQ multiplex PCR, and TCRdb holds only the in-frame ones, with some missing. The top ten clones hold approximately 0.41% of a sample with under 2.5 million clones, less than 95% of them seen once. This clonotype was obtained from a man between 18 and 35 years old in good health. Some clones in this sample may be carry-over from other donors' samples. Sample: naive CD4+ T cells from PBMCs. Subset indicated: CD45RA+ positively selected.

The CDR3 sequence: CAIHGTSYAEQYF. CDR3 bases: TGTGCCATTCACGGGACTAGTTATGCCGAGCAGTACTTC. This chain uses TRBV6-6 with TRBJ2-7, with TRBD2 matching over 8 bases. The V gene's germline CDR1 is MNHNY and CDR2 SVGAGI (reference sequence). The CDR3 is 13 residues long. V lost 10 bases and J lost 6; bases outside the gene matches: 11.